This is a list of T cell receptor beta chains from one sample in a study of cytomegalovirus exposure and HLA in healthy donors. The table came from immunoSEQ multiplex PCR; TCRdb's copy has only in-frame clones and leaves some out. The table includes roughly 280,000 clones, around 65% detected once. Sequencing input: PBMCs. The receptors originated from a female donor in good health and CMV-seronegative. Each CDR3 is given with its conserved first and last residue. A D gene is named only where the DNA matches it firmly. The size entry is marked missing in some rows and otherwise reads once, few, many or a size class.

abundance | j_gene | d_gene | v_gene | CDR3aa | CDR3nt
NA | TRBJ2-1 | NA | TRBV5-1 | CASSLTLNEQFF | TGCGCCAGCAGCTTGACGCTAAATGAGCAGTTCTTC
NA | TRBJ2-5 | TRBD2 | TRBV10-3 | CAIRAGGAETQYF | TGTGCCATCAGAGCGGGAGGCGCGGAGACCCAGTACTTC
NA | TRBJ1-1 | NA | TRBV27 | CASSLSEIYLGAAEAFF | TGTGCCAGCAGTTTATCCGAAATATACCTGGGGGCCGCAGAAGCTTTCTTT
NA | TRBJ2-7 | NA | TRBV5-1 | CASSSDRSGEQYF | TGCGCCAGCAGCTCAGACAGGTCAGGCGAGCAGTACTTC
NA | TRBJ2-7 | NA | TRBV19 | CASSIVNGRSEQYF | TGTGCCAGTAGTATAGTGAACGGGAGATCCGAGCAGTACTTC
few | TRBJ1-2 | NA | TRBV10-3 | CAISEGSGEGYTF | TGTGCCATCAGTGAAGGATCCGGGGAGGGCTACACCTTC
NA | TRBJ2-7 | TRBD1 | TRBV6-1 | CASRIGQGAYEQYF | TGTGCCAGCAGAATCGGACAGGGGGCGTACGAGCAGTACTTC
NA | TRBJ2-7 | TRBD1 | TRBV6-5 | CASSSPGQGNYEQYF | TGTGCCAGCAGTTCCCCCGGACAGGGTAACTACGAGCAGTACTTC
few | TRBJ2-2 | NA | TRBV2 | CASSSDTGELFF | TGTGCCAGCAGTTCCGACACCGGGGAGCTGTTTTTT
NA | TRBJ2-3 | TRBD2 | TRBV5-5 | CASSFLAGGSTDTQYF | TGTGCCAGCAGCTTCTTGGCGGGAGGGAGCACAGATACGCAGTATTTT
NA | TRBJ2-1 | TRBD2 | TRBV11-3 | CASIRRGGRASNEQFF | TGTGCCAGCATCAGAAGGGGCGGGAGGGCCTCGAATGAGCAGTTCTTC
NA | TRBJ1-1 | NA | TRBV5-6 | CASSLFRRKNTEAFF | TGTGCCAGCAGCTTGTTTCGGCGGAAGAACACTGAAGCTTTCTTT
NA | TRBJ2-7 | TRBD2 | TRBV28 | CASLTSGIYEQYF | TGTGCCAGCCTAACTAGCGGGATTTACGAGCAGTACTTC
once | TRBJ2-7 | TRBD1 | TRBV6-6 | CASIGTGGTYEQYF | TGTGCCAGCATCGGGACAGGGGGAACCTACGAGCAGTACTTC
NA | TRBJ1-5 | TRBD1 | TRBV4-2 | CASSHQIDRAGQPQHF | TGTGCCAGCAGCCACCAAATAGACAGGGCAGGACAGCCCCAGCATTTT
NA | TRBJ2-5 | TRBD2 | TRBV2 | CASSGDSGTWGTQYF | TGTGCCAGCAGTGGCGATAGCGGGACCTGGGGGACCCAGTACTTC
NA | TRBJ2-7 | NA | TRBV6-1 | CASSVPFSGSSYEQYF | TGTGCCAGCAGTGTACCTTTTAGCGGAAGCTCCTACGAGCAGTACTTC
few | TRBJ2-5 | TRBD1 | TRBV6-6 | CASSRTGIETQYF | TGTGCCAGCAGCCGGACAGGGATAGAGACCCAGTACTTC
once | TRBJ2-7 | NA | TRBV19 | CASSMGLRQDEQYF | TGTGCCAGTAGTATGGGACTTCGCCAGGACGAGCAGTACTTC
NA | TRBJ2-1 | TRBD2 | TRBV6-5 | CASSSSGRALRNEQFF | TGTGCCAGCAGTTCCAGCGGGAGGGCCCTCAGGAATGAGCAGTTCTTC
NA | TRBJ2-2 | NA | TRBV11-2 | CASTLPGGATNTGELFF | TGTGCCAGCACCCTCCCCGGCGGAGCCACGAACACCGGGGAGCTGTTTTTT
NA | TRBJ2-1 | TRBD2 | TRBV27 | CASSSSGRVSYNEQFF | TGTGCCAGCAGTTCAAGCGGGAGAGTCTCCTACAATGAGCAGTTCTTC